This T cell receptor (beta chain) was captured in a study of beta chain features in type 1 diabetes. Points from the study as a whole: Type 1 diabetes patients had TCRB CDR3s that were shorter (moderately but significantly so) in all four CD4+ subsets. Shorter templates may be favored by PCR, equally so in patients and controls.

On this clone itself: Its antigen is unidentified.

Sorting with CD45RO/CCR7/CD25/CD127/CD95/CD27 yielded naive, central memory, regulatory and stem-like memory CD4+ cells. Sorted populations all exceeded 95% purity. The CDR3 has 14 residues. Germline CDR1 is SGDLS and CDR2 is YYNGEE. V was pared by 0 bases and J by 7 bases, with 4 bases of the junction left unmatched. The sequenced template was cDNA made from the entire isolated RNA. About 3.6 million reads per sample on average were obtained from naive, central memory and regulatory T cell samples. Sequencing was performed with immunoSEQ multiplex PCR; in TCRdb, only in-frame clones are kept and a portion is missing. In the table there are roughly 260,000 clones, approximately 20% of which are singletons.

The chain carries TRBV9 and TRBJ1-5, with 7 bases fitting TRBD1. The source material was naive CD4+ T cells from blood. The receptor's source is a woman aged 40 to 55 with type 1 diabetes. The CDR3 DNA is TGTGCCAGCAGCGTAGACAGGGGAAGCCAGCCCCAGCATTTT. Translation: CASSVDRGSQPQHF.